Many counts were recorded for the clone carrying this TCR beta chain. TCRdb called the RACE reads again in MiXCR, with one record for every CDR3 protein. The table includes roughly 250,000 distinct CDR3 sequences, about 9.4% detected once. This sample is part of a study of human T cells and chemical hapten exposure. As for time point: pre-sensitization, week 0. Sample treatment: therapeutic diphenylcyclopropenone sensitization with weekly scalp DPC. Per germline, CDR1 SGHTA and CDR2 FQGTGA. V was trimmed by 5 bases and J by 7 bases, leaving 17 bases between them. This CDR3 has 14 amino acids. The J gene is TRBJ1-1, the V gene TRBV7-3; D is possibly TRBD1 (5 bases). This specimen consisted of whole blood, obtained in connection with sensitization to the hapten diphenylcyclopropenone (DPC). This TCR was recovered from a woman aged 40 to 55 with alopecia areata. Some clones in this sample may be carry-over from other donors' samples. CDR3 in DNA: TGTGCCAGCAGCCAAAATGGGGCAGGGAGTGAAGCTTTCTTT. As protein: CASSQNGAGSEAFF.